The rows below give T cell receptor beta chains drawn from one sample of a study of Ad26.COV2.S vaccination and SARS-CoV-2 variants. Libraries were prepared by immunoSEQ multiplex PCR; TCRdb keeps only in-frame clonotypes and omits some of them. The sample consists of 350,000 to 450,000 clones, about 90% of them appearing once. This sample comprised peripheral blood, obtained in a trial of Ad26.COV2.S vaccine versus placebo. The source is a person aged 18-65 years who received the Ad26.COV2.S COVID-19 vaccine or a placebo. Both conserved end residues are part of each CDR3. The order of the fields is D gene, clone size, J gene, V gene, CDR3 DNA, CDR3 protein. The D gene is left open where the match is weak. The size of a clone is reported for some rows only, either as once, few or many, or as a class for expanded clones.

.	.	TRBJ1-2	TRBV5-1	TGCGCCAGCAGCTTGGGTGGTATGAGGAGCTATGGCTACACCTTC	CASSLGGMRSYGYTF
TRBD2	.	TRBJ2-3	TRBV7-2	TGTGCCAGCAGCTTAGATCGGGGGGCAGATACGCAGTATTTT	CASSLDRGADTQYF
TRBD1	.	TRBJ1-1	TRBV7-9	TGTGCCAGCAGCTCGCACAGGGGGAGGAGAACTGAAGCTTTCTTT	CASSSHRGRRTEAFF
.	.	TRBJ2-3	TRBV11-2	TGTGCCAGCAGCTTATGGGGTCGGGGCACAGATACGCAGTATTTT	CASSLWGRGTDTQYF
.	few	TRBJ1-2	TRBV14	TGTGCCAGCAGCCAAGATGGACGGCCAATAGACCGAGCCGATAATGGCTACACCTTC	CASSQDGRPIDRADNGYTF
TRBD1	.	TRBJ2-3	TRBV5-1	TGCGCCAGCAGCCCGGGCCGCCAGGGGGCGGGTGCACTGAATACGCAGTATTTT	CASSPGRQGAGALNTQYF
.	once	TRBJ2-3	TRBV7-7	TGTGCCAGCAGCTTAAGGGGTGTCACAGATACGCAGTATTTT	CASSLRGVTDTQYF
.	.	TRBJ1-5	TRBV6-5	TGTGCCAGCAGCCGTAGGGGACATCAGCCCCAGCATTTT	CASSRRGHQPQHF
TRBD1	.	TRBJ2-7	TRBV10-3	TGTGCCATCTGTGACGACAGGGGGCCCTACGAGCAGTACTTC	CAICDDRGPYEQYF
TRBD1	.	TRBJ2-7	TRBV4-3	TGCGCCAGCAGCCAAGACGCGGGACAGGGAGGCTACGAGCAGTACTTC	CASSQDAGQGGYEQYF
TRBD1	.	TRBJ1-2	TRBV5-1	TGCGCCAGCAGCTTGAACAGGGGAACCGGACGCTATGGCTACACCTTC	CASSLNRGTGRYGYTF
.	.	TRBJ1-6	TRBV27	TGTGCCAGCAGTTTATCGTCAGGGCCCAATAATTCACCCCTCCACTTT	CASSLSSGPNNSPLHF
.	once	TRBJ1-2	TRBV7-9	TGTGCCAGCAGCCCGGGGGGGCAGCCCGTCTATGGCTACACCTTC	CASSPGGQPVYGYTF
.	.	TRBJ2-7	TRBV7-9	TGTGCCAGCAGCTTGCCGCCTTTAGTATACGAGCAGTACTTC	CASSLPPLVYEQYF
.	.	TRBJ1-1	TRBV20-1	TGCAGTGCTCTTGGGGCTTTTGAAGCTTTCTTT	CSALGAFEAFF
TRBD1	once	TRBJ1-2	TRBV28	TGTGCCAGCAGTTTGAAGGGGGCAAGCTATGGCTACACCTTC	CASSLKGASYGYTF
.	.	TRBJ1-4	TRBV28	TGTGCCAGCAGTTTATGGGGAGAGGGATATAATGAAAAACTGTTTTTT	CASSLWGEGYNEKLFF
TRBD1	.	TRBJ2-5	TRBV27	TGTGCCAGCAGACGGGGACAGACGGGACAGACCCAGTACTTC	CASRRGQTGQTQYF
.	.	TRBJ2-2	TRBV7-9	TGTGCCAGCAGCTCCGATGGAGGGGCGACGAACACCGGGGAGCTGTTTTTT	CASSSDGGATNTGELFF
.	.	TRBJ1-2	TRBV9	TGTGCCAGCAGTGTTTCCAAAGACAACTATGGCTACACCTTC	CASSVSKDNYGYTF